This T cell receptor (beta chain) was identified during a study of T cells in Graves' hyperthyroidism and ophthalmopathy. The CDR3 regions of TCR beta were amplified from RNA transcripts. First-round RT-PCR of the TCR CDR3 relied on the HTBI primer set. TCRdb reprocessed the multiplex PCR reads with MiXCR, giving one entry per CDR3 protein. The data hold some 800,000 distinct CDR3 sequences, with 38% observed a single time. Trimming removed 3 bases at V and 4 bases at J, with 18 bases between. This CDR3 has 15 amino acids. Germline V lookup: CDR1 DFQATT, CDR2 SNEGSKA (reference sequence). The chain employs TRBV20-1 and TRBJ1-1; possible D gene TRBD1, 6 bases. This TCR was sampled from a man younger than 35 with Graves' hyperthyroidism. The source material was blood. The CDR3 spells CSASTFRGLGTEAFF. The CDR3 nucleotides read TGCAGTGCTAGTACGTTTCGGGGGCTCGGCACTGAAGCTTTCTTT.